Below, 31 T cell receptor beta chains from the same sample are listed, as sequenced in a study of CD8 T cells in ankylosing spondylitis. Study observations and caveats: Apparently characteristic of ankylosing spondylitis blood was a TCR beta motif (about eight highly homologous variants).

Each CDR3 protein gets one entry after TCRdb re-called the 5' RACE reads with MiXCR. The profile covers roughly 220,000 distinct CDR3 sequences, with about 17% appearing a single time and more than 40% taken by the ten largest. The antigens of these receptors remain unknown. Sequences were obtained from blood, either unsorted or a sorted T cell fraction (not recorded which). The receptor source for this set is a male donor with ankylosing spondylitis.

V and J are TRBV7-9 and TRBJ2-7; TRBD1 matches at 7 bases. The CDR3 extends over 14 amino acids. Germline trimming cut 4 bases from V and 2 bases from J; bases unmatched to any gene: 5. Germline-derived CDR1 and CDR2 are SEHNR and FQNEAQ (reference sequence). The CDR3 coding sequence is TGTGCCAGCAGCTCAAGGGACAGCCCCTACGAGCAGTACTTC. Its translation: CASSSRDSPYEQYF.

This clonotype was observed a handful of times. This chain links TRBV10-2 with TRBJ2-7, with 13 nucleotides matching TRBD2. The CDR3 covers 14 residues. CDR1 and CDR2 (germline): WSHSY, SAAADI. Unmatched junction bases numbered 2, after V lost 4 bases and J lost 5 bases. CDR3 residues: CASSGTSGRDEQYF. The CDR3 DNA reads TGCGCCAGCAGTGGGACTAGCGGGAGAGACGAGCAGTACTTC.

This clonotype was picked up a small number of times. The gene calls are TRBV20-1 and TRBJ2-3; 11 bases align to TRBD2. Germline CDR1 is DFQATT and CDR2 is SNEGSKA (reference sequence). The junction had 14 bases not matched to a gene; V was cut back by 0 bases and J by 3 bases. The CDR3 has 19 amino acids. CDR3 residues: CSARDHLAGGTPTTDTQYF. The CDR3 DNA reads as TGCAGTGCTAGAGATCACCTAGCGGGAGGCACTCCCACAACAGATACGCAGTATTTT.

This clonotype came up a few times. V gene TRBV15 combines with J gene TRBJ2-7; D remains unclear. Looked up from germline, CDR1 is LNHNV and CDR2 is YYDKDF (reference sequence). V was shortened by 5 bases and J by 7 bases, with 15 bases between the two germline ends. The CDR3 is made up of 13 amino acids. The CDR3 spells CATSEGLFEEQYF. The CDR3 nucleotides are TGTGCCACCAGCGAAGGCCTGTTCGAGGAGCAGTACTTC.

This clonotype was counted between two and nine times. The V call is TRBV6-1, the J call TRBJ2-1; 13 nucleotides align to TRBD2. CDR3 length equals 16 residues. Looked up from germline, CDR1 is MNHNS and CDR2 is SASEGT. V gave up 3 bases and J gave up 7 bases; unmatched junction bases: 6. This CDR3 is CASSEVPGLAGNEQFF. The CDR3 region has the DNA TGTGCCAGCAGTGAGGTCCCGGGACTAGCGGGAAATGAGCAGTTCTTC.

This clonotype was counted a few times. In DNA form, the CDR3 reads TGTGCCAGCAGCTCACAGGGGCGCGAGCAGTACTTC. Its protein product is CASSSQGREQYF. The chain joins TRBV7-9 to TRBJ2-7; 7 positions match TRBD1. J gave up 6 bases and V 4 bases, and 3 bases lay outside the gene matches. CDR1 is SEHNR and CDR2 is FQNEAQ in the germline V gene (reference sequence). This CDR3 has 12 amino acids.

This clonotype was seen at least ten times. V is TRBV9 and J is TRBJ1-6, with a tentative D call TRBD1 (6 bases). The CDR3 runs to 14 residues. Trimming left V 0 bases short and J 10 bases short, with 11 bases between. Germline V lookup: CDR1 SGDLS, CDR2 YYNGEE. The CDR3 loop is CASSVEGERSPLHF. The CDR3 DNA reads as TGTGCCAGCAGCGTAGAGGGGGAGAGGTCACCCCTCCACTTT.

The V and J genes are TRBV7-9 and TRBJ1-1; TRBD1 is a possible D gene (6 bases). V was clipped by 2 bases and J by 7 bases, with 20 bases between them. The CDR3 has 16 amino acids. Germline lookup yields CDR1 SEHNR and CDR2 FQNEAQ (reference sequence). In DNA form, the CDR3 reads TGTGCCAGCAGCTTATGGGGCGAGGACAGCTATTATGAAGCTTTCTTT. As protein: CASSLWGEDSYYEAFF. Drawing the rest from reference TRBV7-9 and TRBJ1-1, the complete variable domain is DTGVSQNPRHKITKRGQNVTFRCDPISEHNRLYWYRQTLGQGPEFLTYFQNEAQLEKSRLLSDRFSAERPKGSFSTLEIQRTEQGDSAMYLCASSLWGEDSYYEAFFGQGTRLTVV.

This chain joins TRBV7-8 and TRBJ2-7; D may correspond to TRBD1 or TRBD2 (6 bases each). Germline loops: CDR1 SGHVS, CDR2 FQNEAQ. Trimming left V 3 bases short and J 3 bases short, with 18 bases between. The CDR3 has 16 amino acids. The CDR3 reads CASSLRGGTRDYEQYF. The DNA for the CDR3 is TGTGCCAGCAGCTTGCGGGGCGGGACAAGGGACTACGAGCAGTACTTC.

This clonotype appeared a few times. The chain has TRBV11-1 and TRBJ2-1, with D unclear. CDR3 length: 18 residues. Germline assignment: CDR1 SGHAT and CDR2 FQDESV (reference sequence). V shed 1 base and J shed 9 bases, with 25 bases lying between them. The CDR3 nucleotides read TGTGCCAGCAGCTTAGAGTTCGGCGGCCTCGAAACAGATAGTGAGCAGTTCTTC. This sequence encodes CASSLEFGGLETDSEQFF. Full variable domain (rest looked up from reference TRBV11-1 and TRBJ2-1): EAEVAQSPRYKITEKSQAVAFWCDPISGHATLYWYRQILGQGPELLVQFQDESVVDDSQLPKDRFSAERLKGVDSTLKIQPAELGDSAMYLCASSLEFGGLETDSEQFFGPGTRLTVL.

This clonotype was counted between two and nine times. V is TRBV5-1 and J is TRBJ1-2, with a tentative D call TRBD1 (5 bases). CDR3 size: 15 residues. Germline V gives CDR1 SGHRS, CDR2 YFSETQ. V gave up 2 bases and J gave up 8 bases, with 19 bases separating them. The CDR3 DNA is TGCGCCAGCAGCTTTTTTTCCTGGGAGGCAGGGGGCTACACCTTC. It codes for CASSFFSWEAGGYTF.

The chain recombines TRBV7-9 with TRBJ2-7; 7 bases map to TRBD1. CDR3 size: 12 residues. CDR1 and CDR2 from the germline V gene are SEHNR and FQNEAQ (reference sequence). V dropped 5 bases and J dropped 3; count of bases not matched to a gene: 1. The CDR3 loop is CASSGTDYEQYF. The CDR3 nucleotides read TGTGCCAGCAGCGGGACAGACTACGAGCAGTACTTC.

This clonotype turned up a few times. The V gene is TRBV12-3 or TRBV12-4, the J gene TRBJ2-1; TRBD1 matches 11 bases. The junction had 2 bases not matched to a gene; V was cut back by 7 bases and J by 6 bases. This CDR3 has 13 amino acids. CDR3 in amino acids: CASTDRGRNEQFF. DNA for the CDR3: TGTGCCAGCACGGACAGGGGGCGCAATGAGCAGTTCTTC.

This clonotype came up many times. This chain joins TRBV12-3 or TRBV12-4 and TRBJ1-5; D remains unclear. CDR3 length: 15 residues. The germline V and J ends were trimmed by 0 bases and 2 bases, with 8 bases remaining between them. The CDR3 loop is CASSLAGFGNQPQHF. CDR3 DNA: TGTGCCAGCAGTTTAGCGGGGTTTGGCAATCAGCCCCAGCATTTT.

This clonotype appeared a few times. The rearrangement joins TRBV25-1 to TRBJ1-1; D is possibly TRBD1 (6 bases). This CDR3 region has 15 residues. Trimming stripped 1 base from V and 1 base from J, with 10 bases between. From germline, CDR1 is MGHDK and CDR2 SYGVNS. This CDR3 is CASSEWGARNTEAFF. The CDR3 nucleotides are TGTGCCAGCAGTGAATGGGGGGCCCGGAACACTGAAGCTTTCTTT.

Worth noting for this clonotype: Relative to the germline gene, one junction end is altered; a read error may explain this. The rearrangement uses TRBV19 and TRBJ1-1; D possibly corresponds to TRBD1 (5 bases). The CDR3 is 13 residues long. Per the germline V gene, CDR1 is LNHDA and CDR2 is SQIVND (reference sequence). This CDR3 reads CASSTITTDEASF. CDR3 sequence (DNA): TGTGCCAGTAGTACCATCACGACAGATGAAGCTTCCTTT.

This clonotype was recorded at least ten times. This chain uses TRBV3-1 with TRBJ1-2, with D tentatively TRBD1 (6 bases). CDR1 and CDR2 (germline): LGHDT, YNNKEL (reference sequence). V lost 0 bases to trimming and J lost 7 bases, with 15 bases between them. The CDR3 spans 15 residues. CDR3 DNA sequence: TGTGCCAGCAGCCAAGATAAAGGGACACTCGTTGGCTACACCTTC. As protein: CASSQDKGTLVGYTF.

The rearrangement links TRBV27 to TRBJ2-1; 7 nucleotides align to TRBD2. The V gene's germline CDR1 is MNHEY and CDR2 SMNVEV (reference sequence). The CDR3 totals 15 residues. With V trimmed by 5 bases and J by 13 bases, 17 bases remained unmatched. CDR3 sequence reads: CASSGKVMGGYRQFF. The CDR3 DNA follows: TGTGCCAGCAGTGGTAAAGTCATGGGGGGGTACAGACAGTTCTTC.

V usage is TRBV29-1 and J usage is TRBJ2-7, with 7 bases identical to TRBD1. The CDR3 sequence is 14 residues long. The V segment lost 6 bases and the J segment 0 bases; nucleotides outside the gene matches: 8. Germline V gene data show CDR1 as SQVTM and CDR2 as ANQGSEA. The CDR3 DNA reads as TGCAGCGTGTTACCGGGACAGCACTCCTACGAGCAGTACTTC. It codes for CSVLPGQHSYEQYF.

This clonotype showed up just a few times. The rearrangement uses TRBV28 and TRBJ2-1; D perhaps matches TRBD1 (6 bases). Germline loops: CDR1 MDHEN, CDR2 SYDVKM. The CDR3 loop spans 17 amino acids. V shed 0 bases and J shed 4 bases, with 16 bases lying between them. CDR3 nucleotides: TGTGCCAGCAGTTTATGGGGTGGTGTGGGACATTACAATGAGCAGTTCTTC. This codes for CASSLWGGVGHYNEQFF.

The V and J genes are TRBV7-9 and TRBJ1-5; D is uncertain. CDR3 size: 14 residues. The V gene lost 4 bases and the J gene lost 7 bases, with 14 bases spanning the gap. The germline gives CDR1 SEHNR, CDR2 FQNEAQ (reference sequence). CDR3 sequence (DNA): TGTGCCAGCAGCTCAAGCTCTTTCAGCCAGCCCCAGCATTTT. Translated, it gives CASSSSSFSQPQHF. Drawing the rest from reference TRBV7-9 and TRBJ1-5, the complete variable domain is DTGVSQNPRHKITKRGQNVTFRCDPISEHNRLYWYRQTLGQGPEFLTYFQNEAQLEKSRLLSDRFSAERPKGSFSTLEIQRTEQGDSAMYLCASSSSSFSQPQHFGDGTRLSIL.

V gene TRBV5-4 combines with J gene TRBJ2-1, with D possibly TRBD2 on 6 matching bases. The CDR3 length is 13 residues. Germline CDR1 SGHNT, CDR2 YYREEE (reference sequence). Trimming removed 4 bases from V and 8 bases from J, with 13 bases in between. The CDR3 DNA sequence: TGTGCCAGCAGCCCCCCGACTAGAGATGAGCAGTTCTTC. Amino acid sequence: CASSPPTRDEQFF.

The chain uses TRBV6-4 and TRBJ1-1; a weak D match, TRBD1 (5 bases). V was trimmed by 2 bases and J by 5 bases, leaving 12 bases between them. Germline assignment: CDR1 MRHNA and CDR2 SNTAGT. The CDR3 is 14 amino acids. In nucleotides, the CDR3 is TGTGCCAGCAGTGACGGGGACTTGGGGACTGAAGCTTTCTTT. Translated, it gives CASSDGDLGTEAFF.

This chain links TRBV28 with TRBJ2-7, with 9 bases identical to TRBD1. Germline V gene sequence: CDR1 MDHEN, CDR2 SYDVKM. CDR3 length equals 15 residues. The ends lost 7 bases at V and 1 base at J; junction bases unmatched: 8. The CDR3 sequence: CASTKRGTGSYEQYF. CDR3 in DNA: TGTGCCAGCACTAAACGGGGGACAGGGTCCTACGAGCAGTACTTC.

The CDR3 DNA reads TGTGCCAGCAGTGACTCGACCCAGGGTACAGATACGCAGTATTTT. It specifies CASSDSTQGTDTQYF. The chain carries TRBV6-4 and TRBJ2-3, with D possibly matching TRBD1 (5 bases). Germline V gives CDR1 MRHNA, CDR2 SNTAGT. The CDR3 spans 15 residues. Deletions cut 0 bases from V and 3 bases from J, with 10 bases between.

The rearrangement uses TRBV4-1 and TRBJ2-1, with 7 positions matching TRBD2. V lost 6 bases and J lost 6; bases outside the gene matches: 5. This CDR3 spans 13 amino acids. CDR1 and CDR2 from the germline V gene are MGHRA and YSYEKL. The CDR3 DNA reads TGCGCCAGCAGGGGAGGGGTTCTCAATGAGCAGTTCTTC. Translated: CASRGGVLNEQFF.

The gene calls are TRBV7-9 and TRBJ1-1, with a possible D match to TRBD1 (6 bases). The CDR3 has 13 residues. The V end lost 4 bases, the J end lost 5 bases, and 11 bases lay between the germline ends. The germline gives CDR1 SEHNR, CDR2 FQNEAQ (reference sequence). The CDR3 DNA follows: TGTGCCAGCAGCTCAACAGGGAGGACTGAAGCTTTCTTT. Translating it yields CASSSTGRTEAFF.

The chain employs TRBV29-1 and TRBJ1-4, with 11 positions matching TRBD1. CDR3 length equals 15 residues. Per the germline V gene, CDR1 is SQVTM and CDR2 is ANQGSEA. The V segment lost 1 base and the J segment 5 bases; nucleotides outside the gene matches: 3. The CDR3 DNA reads TGCAGCGTTGAAGCCTGGACAGGGGGCAATGAAAAACTGTTTTTT. Translation: CSVEAWTGGNEKLFF. Using reference TRBV29-1 and TRBJ1-4 for the parts outside the CDR3, the full variable domain is SAVISQKPSRDICQRGTSLTIQCQVDSQVTMMFWYRQQPGQSLTLIATANQGSEATYESGFVIDKFPISRPNLTFSTLTVSNMSPEDSSIYLCSVEAWTGGNEKLFFGSGTQLSVL.

The DNA of the CDR3 is TGTGCCTGCAACTCGGACAGGGGGTCCTACGAGCAGTACTTC. Its translation: CACNSDRGSYEQYF. The rearrangement uses TRBV30 and TRBJ2-7; 10 nucleotides line up with TRBD1. The CDR3 runs 14 residues. Losses at the gene ends were 6 bases for V and 1 base for J; bases not matched to a gene: 6. CDR1 is GTSNPN and CDR2 is SVGIG in the germline V gene (reference sequence).

V is TRBV15 and J is TRBJ2-3; TRBD2 might be the D (6 bases). V was cut by 0 bases and J by 5 bases, with 18 bases left in between. This CDR3 has 17 amino acids. Germline CDR1 LNHNV, CDR2 YYDKDF (reference sequence). CDR3 residues: CATSRDREAGLGDTQYF. CDR3 DNA sequence: TGTGCCACCAGCAGAGATCGCGAAGCGGGCCTGGGAGATACGCAGTATTTT.

This clonotype was seen many times. The chain combines TRBV4-1 with TRBJ1-2; TRBD1 is a possible D gene (5 bases). V was pared by 0 bases and J by 7 bases, with 12 bases between. This CDR3 has 14 amino acids. The V gene's germline CDR1 is MGHRA and CDR2 YSYEKL. The CDR3 region is CASSQDSGAGGYTF. The CDR3 DNA is TGCGCCAGCAGCCAAGATAGTGGGGCGGGTGGCTACACCTTC.